Listed here are 27 T cell receptor beta chains from one sample, sequenced in a study of T cell repertoires in cytomegalovirus infection. TCRdb redid the calling of the reads with MiXCR, one entry per CDR3 protein. This table has roughly 500,000 distinct CDR3 sequences, approximately 11% appearing once. Sequencing was carried out using PBMCs. All receptors derive from a human donor in good health (CMV status not recorded). Some clones in this sample may be carry-over from other donors' samples.

This clonotype has a count of ten or more. The V gene is TRBV23-1, the J gene TRBJ2-3; possibly TRBD1 for D (6 bases). TRBV23-1 is an open reading frame, and its role is uncertain. The CDR3 runs 21 residues. V gave up 2 bases and J gave up 2 bases, with 29 bases separating them. CDR3 DNA: TGCGCCAGCAGTCAAAGTCCAGGACAGACAACCTTCCATTACCACACAGATACGCAGTATTTT. Amino acid sequence: CASSQSPGQTTFHYHTDTQYF.

This clonotype was seen more than once but under ten times. The V gene is TRBV18, the J gene TRBJ1-2; TRBD1 agrees at 9 bases. Germline CDR1 KGHSH, CDR2 LQKENI. CDR3 length: 15 residues. V shed 4 bases, J shed 3 bases, and the junction held 6 bases outside the gene matches. CDR3 amino acids: CASSQDRGIDYGYTF. The CDR3 DNA reads as TGTGCCAGCTCACAGGACAGGGGAATTGACTATGGCTACACCTTC.

This clonotype was detected many times. This sequence joins TRBV12-3 or TRBV12-4 and TRBJ2-1; tentatively, D is TRBD1 (7 bases). The CDR3 is 16 residues long. Trimming removed 5 bases at V and 6 bases at J, with 20 bases between. CDR3 amino acids: CASSALGQGGGNEQFF. CDR3 coding DNA: TGTGCCAGCAGTGCCCTTGGGCAGGGGGGAGGCAATGAGCAGTTCTTC.

This clonotype was seen repeatedly, ten times or more. The rearrangement links TRBV19 to TRBJ2-7; D gene ambiguous. Looked up from germline, CDR1 is LNHDA and CDR2 is SQIVND (reference sequence). The CDR3 length is 14 residues. Trimming removed 1 base at V and 2 bases at J, with 9 bases between. This CDR3 reads CASSIAENPYEQYF. DNA for the CDR3: TGTGCCAGTAGTATAGCGGAGAATCCCTACGAGCAGTACTTC.

In its sample, this clonotype was seen a few times. The chain joins TRBV4-2 to TRBJ2-2; a possible D gene is TRBD1 (6 bases). Germline values: CDR1 LGHNA, CDR2 YNFKEQ. V lost 4 bases and J 3 bases, leaving 12 bases between the germline ends. CDR3 length: 15 amino acids. The CDR3 sequence is CASSREGDYTGELFF. In nucleotides, the CDR3 is TGTGCCAGCAGCCGCGAGGGGGATTACACCGGGGAGCTGTTTTTT.

This chain joins TRBV19 and TRBJ2-2; perhaps D is TRBD1 or TRBD2 (7 bases each). The germline gives CDR1 LNHDA, CDR2 SQIVND (reference sequence). Trimming took off 5 bases at V and 6 bases at J, with 16 bases between the two ends. The CDR3 is made up of 15 amino acids. The CDR3 is CASSSPGGAAGELFF. The CDR3 DNA reads as TGTGCCAGTAGTTCGCCAGGGGGGGCGGCCGGGGAGCTGTTTTTT.

This clonotype has ten or more counts. J is TRBJ1-2 and V is TRBV3-1, with D perhaps TRBD1 (6 bases). V was shortened by 3 bases and J by 8 bases, with 19 bases between the two germline ends. Germline values: CDR1 LGHDT, CDR2 YNNKEL (reference sequence). This CDR3 is built from 15 residues. CDR3 coding DNA: TGTGCCAGCAGCCACCCAAGCGGCAGGGGTGAAGGCTACACCTTC. Its protein product is CASSHPSGRGEGYTF. The full variable domain, in which reference TRBV3-1 and TRBJ1-2 provide the parts outside the CDR3, is DTAVSQTPKYLVTQMGNDKSIKCEQNLGHDTMYWYKQDSKKFLKIMFSYNNKELIINETVPNRFSPKSPDKAHLNLHINSLELGDSAVYFCASSHPSGRGEGYTFGSGTRLTVV.

At least ten counts were recorded for this clonotype. The chain carries TRBV6-6 and TRBJ1-6; D is uncertain. V lost 6 bases, J lost 7 bases, and 7 bases lay in between. This CDR3 spans 12 amino acids. Germline loops: CDR1 MNHNY, CDR2 SVGAGI (reference sequence). CDR3 loop: CASRSANSPLHF. The CDR3, as DNA: TGTGCCAGCAGAAGTGCCAATTCACCCCTCCACTTT.

This clonotype was seen repeatedly, ten times or more. V usage is TRBV28 and J usage is TRBJ2-1, with 7 nucleotides matching TRBD2. The CDR3 spans 17 residues. Germline V gene lookup returns CDR1 MDHEN and CDR2 SYDVKM. V was clipped by 4 bases and J by 4 bases; unmatched bases: 13. This CDR3 is CASSSPTSWVFYNEQFF. CDR3 bases: TGTGCCAGCAGTTCACCGACTAGCTGGGTTTTTTACAATGAGCAGTTCTTC.

The chain combines TRBV30 with TRBJ1-4; perhaps TRBD1 as D (6 bases). Germline V gives CDR1 GTSNPN, CDR2 SVGIG (reference sequence). Trimming pared 2 bases from V and 5 bases from J, leaving 9 bases between. This CDR3 region has 13 residues. The CDR3 reads CAWSTGTNEKLFF. CDR3 DNA sequence: TGTGCCTGGAGTACAGGGACAAATGAAAAACTGTTTTTT.

This clonotype was found a few times. The chain recombines TRBV18 with TRBJ2-7; TRBD1 matches 8 bases. The V gene end was trimmed by 1 base and the J gene end by 0 bases; junction bases not matched to a gene: 20. The CDR3 runs 21 residues. Germline CDR1 is KGHSH and CDR2 is LQKENI. CDR3: CASSPLKGGRGLRIISYEQYF. DNA for the CDR3: TGTGCCAGCTCACCACTTAAGGGTGGCAGGGGGCTACGAATTATCTCCTACGAGCAGTACTTC.

CDR3 nucleotide sequence: TGTGCCAGCAGCTTAGTTTCTGCGAGATATGGCTACACCTTC. Translated, it gives CASSLVSARYGYTF. The rearrangement links TRBV11-2 to TRBJ1-2, with D unresolved. Germline V gene sequence: CDR1 SGHAT, CDR2 FQNNGV. The CDR3 runs 14 residues. V lost 1 base to trimming and J lost 5 bases, with 11 bases between them.

This clonotype was counted a few times. The chain carries TRBV29-1 and TRBJ2-7; D is undetermined. The CDR3 sequence is 14 residues long. CDR1 and CDR2 from the germline V gene are SQVTM and ANQGSEA. The germline V and J ends were trimmed by 0 bases and 0 bases, with 9 bases remaining between them. CDR3 residues: CSVEEGKSSYEQYF. DNA of the CDR3: TGCAGCGTTGAAGAGGGCAAGAGCTCCTACGAGCAGTACTTC.

This clonotype has ten or more counts. V and J are TRBV28 and TRBJ1-5; D is unresolved. CDR1 is MDHEN and CDR2 is SYDVKM in the germline V gene. The CDR3 spans 15 residues. Trimming pared 8 bases from V and 9 bases from J, leaving 23 bases between. For the CDR3, the DNA is TGTGCCAGCGGCGACGGAGGTTTCCGCGGGCGGCCCCAGCATTTT. It yields the protein CASGDGGFRGRPQHF.

This clonotype appeared many times. The chain joins TRBV6-5 to TRBJ2-5; a weak D match, TRBD2 (7 bases). The CDR3 runs to 14 residues. V was pared by 6 bases and J by 4 bases, with 15 bases between. The germline CDR1 and CDR2 sequences are MNHEY and SVGAGI. The CDR3 spells CASSPPRGRETQYF. Written as DNA, the CDR3 is TGTGCCAGCAGCCCGCCGCGGGGGCGAGAGACCCAGTACTTC.

The V call is TRBV4-1, the J call TRBJ1-1; 7 nucleotides line up with TRBD1. CDR1 is MGHRA, CDR2 YSYEKL, per germline. CDR3 length: 18 amino acids. Unmatched junction bases numbered 14, after V lost 4 bases and J lost 0 bases. CDR3 region: CASSLIPGTASMNTEAFF. The CDR3 nucleotides are TGCGCCAGCAGCCTGATACCCGGGACAGCTTCCATGAACACTGAAGCTTTCTTT.

This clonotype has at least ten counts. The J gene is TRBJ2-5, the V gene TRBV20-1, with unresolved D. Germline CDR1 reads DFQATT; CDR2 reads SNEGSKA (reference sequence). Trimming took 3 bases from V and 1 from J, leaving 9 bases between them. There are 13 residues in the CDR3. The DNA of the CDR3 is TGCAGTGCTAGTTTCGACTCCCAAGAGACCCAGTACTTC. Amino acid sequence: CSASFDSQETQYF.

This clonotype was seen more than once but under ten times. The CDR3 sequence: CSARDKRNNEQFF. As DNA, the CDR3 is TGCAGTGCTAGAGATAAGCGGAACAATGAGCAGTTCTTC. The chain joins TRBV20-1 to TRBJ2-1; D is perhaps TRBD2 (5 bases). Germline loops: CDR1 DFQATT, CDR2 SNEGSKA (reference sequence). The ends were cut back, 0 bases at V and 5 bases at J, with 8 bases in the middle. The length of the CDR3 is 13 residues.

V is TRBV29-1 and J is TRBJ2-7; maybe TRBD2 (5 bases). CDR1 SQVTM and CDR2 ANQGSEA come from the germline V gene. V dropped 7 bases and J dropped 2 bases, with 18 bases sitting between them. The CDR3 runs to 14 residues. CDR3 coding DNA: TGCAGCGCCCTGCGGAGCGGAATCACCTACGAGCAGTACTTC. Encoded protein: CSALRSGITYEQYF.

This clonotype was picked up a small number of times. V gene TRBV9 combines with J gene TRBJ2-1; no clear D. This CDR3 is 12 amino acids long. Germline values: CDR1 SGDLS, CDR2 YYNGEE. Trimming pared 6 bases from V and 4 bases from J, leaving 8 bases between. The CDR3, as DNA: TGTGCCAGCAAGAGTAATTACAATGAGCAGTTCTTC. Amino acid sequence: CASKSNYNEQFF. The whole variable domain, filled in from reference TRBV9 and TRBJ2-1, reads DSGVTQTPKHLITATGQRVTLRCSPRSGDLSVYWYQQSLDQGLQFLIQYYNGEERAKGNILERFSAQQFPDLHSELNLSSLELGDSALYFCASKSNYNEQFFGPGTRLTVL.

This clonotype appeared many times. V usage is TRBV6-1 and J usage is TRBJ1-2; possibly TRBD1 for D (5 bases). The CDR3 extends over 14 amino acids. Germline V gene sequence: CDR1 MNHNS, CDR2 SASEGT. V was pared by 5 bases and J by 8 bases, with 18 bases between. The CDR3: CASSLRTGERGYTF. In DNA form, the CDR3 reads TGTGCCAGCAGTCTCAGGACGGGGGAACGAGGCTACACCTTC.

The chain combines TRBV6-5 with TRBJ2-3; 7 bases agree with TRBD1. From germline, CDR1 is MNHEY and CDR2 SVGAGI. The CDR3 has 16 amino acids. Unmatched junction bases numbered 6, after V lost 0 bases and J lost 3 bases. CDR3 nucleotides: TGTGCCAGCAGTTACTCGAAGGGGGCTGGAACAGATACGCAGTATTTT. Amino acid sequence: CASSYSKGAGTDTQYF.

This clonotype was seen repeatedly, ten times or more. This chain uses TRBV19 with TRBJ1-2; 9 nucleotides line up with TRBD1. Losses at the gene ends were 3 bases for V and 8 bases for J; bases not matched to a gene: 4. The length of the CDR3 is 13 residues. From germline, CDR1 is LNHDA and CDR2 SQIVND (reference sequence). CDR3 residues: CASSMGTGPGYTF. The CDR3, as DNA: TGTGCCAGTAGTATGGGGACAGGGCCCGGCTACACCTTC.

Concerning this clonotype itself: A much larger clone is a single base away; this may be a read error. V and J are TRBV28 and TRBJ2-5; D ambiguous. Germline V gene lookup returns CDR1 MDHEN and CDR2 SYDVKM. This CDR3 is 13 amino acids long. V lost 7 bases and J lost 0, with 9 bases in between. The CDR3 DNA follows: TGTGCCAGCAACCCATTTAACCAAGAGACCCAGTACTTC. Translated: CASNPFNQETQYF. Supplemented by reference TRBV28 and TRBJ2-5, the full variable domain reads DVKVTQSSRYLVKRTGEKVFLECVQDMDHENMFWYRQDPGLGLRLIYFSYDVKMKEKGDIPEGYSVSREKKERFSLILESASTNQTSMYLCASNPFNQETQYFGPGTRLLVL.

Many counts were recorded for this clonotype. The chain recombines TRBV4-2 with TRBJ2-5; 7 positions match TRBD1. The trim removed 2 bases at V and 5 bases at J, leaving 8 bases unmatched. Germline values: CDR1 LGHNA, CDR2 YNFKEQ. The CDR3 contains 15 residues. CDR3 sequence reads: CASSQFLGGTETQYF. The CDR3 nucleotides read TGTGCCAGCAGCCAATTCTTAGGGGGCACCGAGACCCAGTACTTC.

A note on this clonotype: A clone one base away is much larger, so this may be a read error. This rearrangement joins TRBV27 to TRBJ2-1; possible D gene TRBD1, 7 bases. Germline lookup yields CDR1 MNHEY and CDR2 SMNVEV (reference sequence). The CDR3 covers 15 residues. Trimming removed 4 bases at V and 5 bases at J, with 15 bases between. In nucleotides, the CDR3 is TGTGCCAGCAGTTCCGCGGGGACAGCGAACAATGAGCAGTTCTTC. Translating gives CASSSAGTANNEQFF.

This clonotype was detected many times. The V gene is TRBV7-2, the J gene TRBJ2-1; D is ambiguous. The germline V gene has CDR1 SGHTA and CDR2 FQGNSA. V lost 2 bases and J lost 9, with 14 bases in between. CDR3 size: 14 residues. CDR3 DNA: TGTGCCAGCAGCTTATATGACCTAAGCTTTGAGCAGTTCTTC. It codes for CASSLYDLSFEQFF.